This TCR beta chain was recovered during a study of control samples from healthy donors and cancer patients (dated by TCRdb to 2020 to 2021). On this clone: Its recognized antigen is unknown. The record has no base qualities; no much larger clone is one base away.

Library prep was done by the immunoSEQ multiplex PCR assay. What TCRdb holds here is the immuneACCESS table cut down to in-frame rearrangements. Part of the clones is not present; checked against another copy, under half of the missing clones reflect an unresolved V gene, and the others are unexplained. Counted in this sample were 100,000 to 150,000 clones; 85% to 95% of them appeared once. Of the sample, under 2% is held by the ten largest clones. Sequencing was carried out using PBMCs. The receptor was derived from a man aged 50-60 years with head and neck cancer.

In nucleotides, the sequence is TGTGCCAGCCGAATTTCTGGGGCCAACGTCCTGACTTTC. Its coded protein is CASRISGANVLTF. Rearrangement joined TRBV2 to TRBJ2-6, with no confident D gene call. Spanning cysteine to phenylalanine, the CDR3 consists of 13 amino acids. Here the CDR3 DNA is all that survives: 39 bases in frame from base 1. In the germline V gene, CDR1 corresponds to SNHLY and CDR2 to FYNNEI. The trim is 8 bases for V and 1 base for J, with a gap of 6 bases between the germline ends.